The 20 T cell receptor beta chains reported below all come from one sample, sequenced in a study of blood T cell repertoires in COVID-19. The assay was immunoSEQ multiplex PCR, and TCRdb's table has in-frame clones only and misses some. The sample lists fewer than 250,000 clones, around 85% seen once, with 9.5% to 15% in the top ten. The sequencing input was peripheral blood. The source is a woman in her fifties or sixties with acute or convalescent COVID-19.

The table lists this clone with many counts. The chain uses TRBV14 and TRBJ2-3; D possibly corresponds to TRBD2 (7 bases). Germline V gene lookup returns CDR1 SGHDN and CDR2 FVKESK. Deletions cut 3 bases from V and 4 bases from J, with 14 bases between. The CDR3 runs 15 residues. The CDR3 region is CASSQVAGAADTQYF. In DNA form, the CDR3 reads TGTGCCAGCAGCCAGGTTGCGGGGGCCGCAGATACGCAGTATTTT.

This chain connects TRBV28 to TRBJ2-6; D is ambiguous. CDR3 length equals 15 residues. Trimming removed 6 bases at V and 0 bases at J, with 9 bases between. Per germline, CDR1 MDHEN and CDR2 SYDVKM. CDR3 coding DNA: TGTGCCAGCAGGTGGGCCTCCTCTGGGGCCAACGTCCTGACTTTC. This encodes CASRWASSGANVLTF. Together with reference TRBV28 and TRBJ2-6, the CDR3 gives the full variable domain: DVKVTQSSRYLVKRTGEKVFLECVQDMDHENMFWYRQDPGLGLRLIYFSYDVKMKEKGDIPEGYSVSREKKERFSLILESASTNQTSMYLCASRWASSGANVLTFGAGSRLTVL.

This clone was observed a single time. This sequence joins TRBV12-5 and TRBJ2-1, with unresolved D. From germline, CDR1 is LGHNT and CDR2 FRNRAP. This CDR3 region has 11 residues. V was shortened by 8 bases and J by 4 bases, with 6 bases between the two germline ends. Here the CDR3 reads CASSLYNEQFF. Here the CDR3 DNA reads TGTGCTAGTTCCCTATACAATGAGCAGTTCTTC.

This chain's CDR3 is CASSSRSGTGGLGNQPQHF. CDR3 bases: TGTGCCAGCAGCTCCCGCTCCGGGACAGGGGGTTTGGGCAATCAGCCCCAGCATTTT. This chain joins TRBV21-1 and TRBJ1-5; TRBD1 is the table's D call and was not checked against the DNA. TRBV21-1 is marked as a pseudogene. This CDR3 contains 19 residues.

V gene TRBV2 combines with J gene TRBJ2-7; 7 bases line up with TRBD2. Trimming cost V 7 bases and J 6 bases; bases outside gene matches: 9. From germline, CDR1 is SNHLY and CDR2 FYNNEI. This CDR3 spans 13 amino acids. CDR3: CASKAGVSSEQYF. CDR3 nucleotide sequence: TGTGCCAGCAAGGCGGGAGTCTCTAGCGAGCAGTACTTC.

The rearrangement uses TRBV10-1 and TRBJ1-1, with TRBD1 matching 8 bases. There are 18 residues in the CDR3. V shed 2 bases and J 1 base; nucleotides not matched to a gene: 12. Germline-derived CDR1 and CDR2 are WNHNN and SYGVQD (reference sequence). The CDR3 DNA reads TGCGCCAGCAGTGAGAGGGTTGCAGGGGGCTTAGGGAACACTGAAGCTTTCTTT. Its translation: CASSERVAGGLGNTEAFF.

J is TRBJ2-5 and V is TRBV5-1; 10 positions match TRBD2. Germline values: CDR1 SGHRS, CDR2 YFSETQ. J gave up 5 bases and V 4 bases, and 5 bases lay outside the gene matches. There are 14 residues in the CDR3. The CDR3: CASSVAGGMETQYF. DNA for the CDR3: TGCGCCAGCAGCGTAGCGGGAGGCATGGAGACCCAGTACTTC. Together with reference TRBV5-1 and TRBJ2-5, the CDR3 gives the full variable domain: KAGVTQTPRYLIKTRGQQVTLSCSPISGHRSVSWYQQTPGQGLQFLFEYFSETQRNKGNFPGRFSGRQFSNSRSEMNVSTLELGDSALYLCASSVAGGMETQYFGPGTRLLVL.

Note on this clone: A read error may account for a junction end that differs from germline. For the CDR3, the DNA is TGTGCCAGCAGTTTTGCGGGGAGGAAGGTCTTT. Its translation is CASSFAGRKVF. The rearrangement uses TRBV27 and TRBJ1-1; D is unclear. The CDR3 runs 11 residues. Germline V gene sequence: CDR1 MNHEY, CDR2 SMNVEV (reference sequence).

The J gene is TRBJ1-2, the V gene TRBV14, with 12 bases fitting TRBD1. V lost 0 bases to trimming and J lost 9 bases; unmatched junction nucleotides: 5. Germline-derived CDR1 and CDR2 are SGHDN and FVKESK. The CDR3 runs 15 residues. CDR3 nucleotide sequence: TGTGCCAGCAGCCAAGATCGGGGACAGGGGGCGAGCTACACCTTC. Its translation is CASSQDRGQGASYTF.

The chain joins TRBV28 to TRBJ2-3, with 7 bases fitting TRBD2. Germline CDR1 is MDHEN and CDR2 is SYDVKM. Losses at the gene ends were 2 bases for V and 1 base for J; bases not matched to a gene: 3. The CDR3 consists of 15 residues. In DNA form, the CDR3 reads TGTGCCAGCAGTTTACCGGGACTACGCACAGATACGCAGTATTTT. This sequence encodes CASSLPGLRTDTQYF.

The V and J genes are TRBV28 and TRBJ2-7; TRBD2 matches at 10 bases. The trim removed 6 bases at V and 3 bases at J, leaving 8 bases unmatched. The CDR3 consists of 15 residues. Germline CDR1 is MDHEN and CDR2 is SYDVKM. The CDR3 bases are TGTGCCAGCAGCTTGACTAGCGGGTTCCTCTACGAGCAGTACTTC. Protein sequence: CASSLTSGFLYEQYF.

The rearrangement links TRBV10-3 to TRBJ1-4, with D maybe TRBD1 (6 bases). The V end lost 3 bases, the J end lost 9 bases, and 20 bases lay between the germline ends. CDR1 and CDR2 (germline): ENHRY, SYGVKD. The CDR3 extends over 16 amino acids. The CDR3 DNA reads TGTGCCATCAGTGATCCCGCCCGGGACAACGGGAAAAAACTGTTTTTT. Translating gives CAISDPARDNGKKLFF.

The CDR3, as DNA: TGTGCCTGGAGTCTACAGGGGGGCCCAGATACGCAGTATTTT. Translation gives CAWSLQGGPDTQYF. V gene TRBV30 combines with J gene TRBJ2-3; 8 bases match TRBD1. CDR3 size: 14 residues. Losses at the gene ends were 2 bases for V and 4 bases for J; bases not matched to a gene: 5. Germline values: CDR1 GTSNPN, CDR2 SVGIG (reference sequence).

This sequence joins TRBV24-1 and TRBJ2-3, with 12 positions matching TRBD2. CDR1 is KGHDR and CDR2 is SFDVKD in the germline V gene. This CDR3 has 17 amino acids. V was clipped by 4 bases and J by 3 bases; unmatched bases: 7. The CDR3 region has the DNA TGTGCCACCAGTGAGTTAACTAGCGGGGGGATGACAGATACGCAGTATTTT. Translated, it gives CATSELTSGGMTDTQYF.

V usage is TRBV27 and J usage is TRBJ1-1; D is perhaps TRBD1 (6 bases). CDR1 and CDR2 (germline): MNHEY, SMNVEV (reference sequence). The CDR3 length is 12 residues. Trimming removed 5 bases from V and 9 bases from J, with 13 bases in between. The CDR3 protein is CASSPWGGQAFF. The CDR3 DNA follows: TGTGCCAGCAGTCCCTGGGGGGGGCAAGCTTTCTTT.

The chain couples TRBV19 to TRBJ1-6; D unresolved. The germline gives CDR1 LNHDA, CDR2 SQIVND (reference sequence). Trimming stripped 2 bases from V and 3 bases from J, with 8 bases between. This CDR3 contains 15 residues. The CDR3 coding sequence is TGTGCCAGTAGTATACGGGAGAACTATAATTCACCCCTCCACTTT. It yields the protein CASSIRENYNSPLHF.

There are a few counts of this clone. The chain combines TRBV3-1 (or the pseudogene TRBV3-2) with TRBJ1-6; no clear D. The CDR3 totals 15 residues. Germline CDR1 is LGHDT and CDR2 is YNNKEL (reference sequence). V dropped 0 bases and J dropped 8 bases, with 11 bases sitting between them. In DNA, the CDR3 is TGTGCCAGCAGCCAAGAAGCGGCCAGAGATTCACCCCTCCACTTT. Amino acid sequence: CASSQEAARDSPLHF.

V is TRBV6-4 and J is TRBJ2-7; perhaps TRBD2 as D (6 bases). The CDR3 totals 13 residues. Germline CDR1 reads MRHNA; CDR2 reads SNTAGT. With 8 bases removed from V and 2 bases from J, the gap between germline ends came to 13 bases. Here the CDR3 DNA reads TGTGCCAGCGCGGCGGGGCCTACCTACGAGCAGTACTTC. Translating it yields CASAAGPTYEQYF.

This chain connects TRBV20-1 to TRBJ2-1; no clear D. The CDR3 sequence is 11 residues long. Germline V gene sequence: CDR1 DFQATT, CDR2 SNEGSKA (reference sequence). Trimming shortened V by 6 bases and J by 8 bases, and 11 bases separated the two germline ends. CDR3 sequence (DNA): TGCAGTGCCGCGTTCTCGCATGAGCAGTTCTTC. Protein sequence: CSAAFSHEQFF.

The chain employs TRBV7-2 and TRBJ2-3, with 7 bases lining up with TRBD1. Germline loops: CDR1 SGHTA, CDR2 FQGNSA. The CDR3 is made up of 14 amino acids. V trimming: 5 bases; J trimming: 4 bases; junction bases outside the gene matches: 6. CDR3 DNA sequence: TGTGCCAGCAGCCCTCGACAGGGCTCAGATACGCAGTATTTT. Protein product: CASSPRQGSDTQYF.